Presented here are 8 T cell receptor beta chains from one specimen sequenced in a study of blood T cell repertoires in COVID-19. The data were produced by immunoSEQ multiplex PCR, yet TCRdb's version contains in-frame clones alone and is incomplete. Of approximately 460,000 clones in the sample, approximately 89% are singletons; the top ten hold around 0.92%. The sample comprised peripheral blood. The receptors derive from a man aged 18 to 29 with COVID-19, enrolled during active disease.

The rearrangement joins TRBV27 to TRBJ2-1; D uncertain. With 5 bases removed from V and 0 bases from J, the gap between germline ends came to 11 bases. Per the germline V gene, CDR1 is MNHEY and CDR2 is SMNVEV (reference sequence). The CDR3 spans 15 residues. The DNA for the CDR3 is TGTGCCAGCAGTCCATCTTCGAGCTCCTACAATGAGCAGTTCTTC. Translated: CASSPSSSSYNEQFF.

The chain joins TRBV19 to TRBJ2-1; D is possibly TRBD1 (6 bases). CDR1 is LNHDA and CDR2 is SQIVND in the germline V gene (reference sequence). This CDR3 comprises 14 residues. With 5 bases removed from V and 2 bases from J, the gap between germline ends came to 10 bases. CDR3 sequence reads: CASSVTGAYNEQFF. Here the CDR3 DNA reads TGTGCCAGTAGTGTGACAGGAGCCTACAATGAGCAGTTCTTC.

This chain joins TRBV27 and TRBJ2-6, with D possibly being TRBD1 (5 bases). Germline CDR1 is MNHEY and CDR2 is SMNVEV (reference sequence). Trimming cost V 6 bases and J 0 bases, with 18 bases left between them. The CDR3 length is 18 residues. CDR3 sequence reads: CASSTIVFQGSGANVLTF. DNA for the CDR3: TGTGCCAGCAGCACTATAGTCTTCCAGGGCTCTGGGGCCAACGTCCTGACTTTC. The whole variable domain, remainder taken from reference TRBV27 and TRBJ2-6, is EAQVTQNPRYLITVTGKKLTVTCSQNMNHEYMSWYRQDPGLGLRQIYYSMNVEVTDKGDVPEGYKVSRKEKRNFPLILESPSPNQTSLYFCASSTIVFQGSGANVLTFGAGSRLTVL.

This chain joins TRBV5-1 and TRBJ1-1; D not certain. V shed 4 bases and J shed 0 bases, with 7 bases lying between them. CDR3 length: 13 residues. The germline V gene has CDR1 SGHRS and CDR2 YFSETQ. The CDR3 DNA sequence: TGCGCCAGCAGCGAGATCATGAACACTGAAGCTTTCTTT. Protein sequence: CASSEIMNTEAFF.

The genes are TRBV4-1 and TRBJ2-3; 7 nucleotides agree with TRBD1. The trim removed 5 bases at V and 1 base at J, leaving 6 bases unmatched. Germline V gene data show CDR1 as MGHRA and CDR2 as YSYEKL. This CDR3 has 15 amino acids. CDR3 DNA: TGCGCCAGCAGCACGACAGGGATTGGCACAGATACGCAGTATTTT. The encoded protein is CASSTTGIGTDTQYF.

This chain links TRBV13 with TRBJ1-6; possibly TRBD1 for D (5 bases). Trimming took 4 bases from V and 6 from J, leaving 10 bases between them. The CDR3 covers 14 residues. Germline CDR1 is PRHDT and CDR2 is FYEKMQ (reference sequence). The CDR3 coding sequence is TGTGCCAGCAGCTACAGGAACACTAATTCACCCCTCCACTTT. Amino acids: CASSYRNTNSPLHF.

The chain recombines TRBV19 with TRBJ1-5, with 9 nucleotides matching TRBD1. The CDR3 runs to 16 residues. V was clipped by 4 bases and J by 4 bases; unmatched bases: 8. Germline V gives CDR1 LNHDA, CDR2 SQIVND (reference sequence). The CDR3 reads CASSNLGQGGNQPQHF. The DNA of the CDR3 is TGTGCCAGTAGTAACTTGGGACAGGGTGGGAATCAGCCCCAGCATTTT.

As for this clone: Other DNA sequences in the same sample also yield this CDR3. V gene TRBV18 combines with J gene TRBJ2-1; 9 nucleotides agree with TRBD2. Trimming cost V 0 bases and J 6 bases; bases outside gene matches: 0. Per the germline V gene, CDR1 is KGHSH and CDR2 is LQKENI. The CDR3 is 14 amino acids. CDR3 protein: CASSPPGLANEQFF. The CDR3 region has the DNA TGTGCCAGCTCACCACCGGGACTAGCCAATGAGCAGTTCTTC. Combining the CDR3 with reference TRBV18 and TRBJ2-1 gives the whole variable domain NAGVMQNPRHLVRRRGQEARLRCSPMKGHSHVYWYRQLPEEGLKFMVYLQKENIIDESGMPKERFSAEFPKEGPSILRIQQVVRGDSAAYFCASSPPGLANEQFFGPGTRLTVL.